The 9 T cell receptor beta chains in this list originate from one sample, sequenced in a study of CD8 T cells in Susac syndrome. Random hexamers served to reverse transcribe about 0.5 to 1 ug RNA. MiXCR was run by TCRdb on the immunoSEQ multiplex PCR reads, yielding one entry per CDR3 protein. The sample contains about 210,000 distinct CDR3 sequences, approximately 95% of which appear only once. Sequencing was carried out using CD4+ T cells from PBMCs. The receptor source for this set is a human donor with multiple sclerosis.

The V and J genes are TRBV3-1 and TRBJ2-3; D is perhaps TRBD1 or TRBD2 (5 bases each). Germline V lookup: CDR1 LGHDT, CDR2 YNNKEL (reference sequence). The length of the CDR3 is 14 residues. V gave up 4 bases and J gave up 6 bases, with 14 bases separating them. In nucleotides, the CDR3 is TGTGCCAGCAGCCCTCGGGGCGGTGGGGATACGCAGTATTTT. Its protein is CASSPRGGGDTQYF.

Only one count was recorded for this clonotype. The chain uses TRBV12-3 or TRBV12-4 and TRBJ2-3; D unclear. This CDR3 has 14 amino acids. V lost 3 bases to trimming and J lost 3 bases, with 10 bases between them. The CDR3 bases are TGTGCCAGCAGTTTTATCAGTCAGACAGATACGCAGTATTTT. It translates to CASSFISQTDTQYF.

V usage is TRBV3-1 and J usage is TRBJ1-2, with a weak D call TRBD1 (6 bases). Trimming cost V 0 bases and J 8 bases, with 10 bases left between them. Germline assignment: CDR1 LGHDT and CDR2 YNNKEL (reference sequence). The CDR3 covers 13 residues. Here the CDR3 reads CASSQDRGYGYTF. Written as DNA, the CDR3 is TGTGCCAGCAGCCAAGACAGGGGATACGGCTACACCTTC.

CDR3 loop: CASSLLSGGFYNEQFF. As DNA, the CDR3 is TGTGCCAGCAGCCTACTTAGCGGGGGCTTCTACAATGAGCAGTTCTTC. This rearrangement joins TRBV5-4 to TRBJ2-1; 9 bases line up with TRBD2. The ends lost 4 bases at V and 3 bases at J; junction bases unmatched: 8. Germline CDR1 and CDR2: SGHNT and YYREEE (reference sequence). The CDR3 length is 16 residues.

This chain joins TRBV20-1 and TRBJ1-4; perhaps TRBD1 as D (5 bases). Trimming took off 3 bases at V and 8 bases at J, with 7 bases between the two ends. This CDR3 has 11 amino acids. CDR1 and CDR2 (germline): DFQATT, SNEGSKA (reference sequence). The CDR3 DNA reads as TGCAGTGCTAGGGGGGAAGAAAAACTGTTTTTT. Protein sequence: CSARGEEKLFF.

The rearrangement uses TRBV18 and TRBJ1-6; 9 bases line up with TRBD1. This CDR3 has 15 residues. Germline assignment: CDR1 KGHSH and CDR2 LQKENI. J gave up 7 bases and V 3 bases, and 4 bases lay outside the gene matches. This CDR3 is CASSPGTGTNSPLHF. The CDR3 nucleotides read TGTGCCAGCTCACCGGGGACAGGGACGAATTCACCCCTCCACTTT.

The chain uses TRBV5-6 and TRBJ1-2; D gene ambiguous. The V end lost 3 bases, the J end lost 8 bases, and 14 bases lay between the germline ends. The CDR3 runs to 13 residues. CDR1 and CDR2 from the germline V gene are SGHDT and YYEEEE. The CDR3 region is CASSSGGPAGYTF. The CDR3 coding sequence is TGTGCCAGCAGCTCTGGCGGACCAGCGGGCTACACCTTC.

V and J are TRBV13 and TRBJ2-7, with D tentatively TRBD1 (5 bases). This CDR3 contains 14 residues. The ends were cut back, 2 bases at V and 2 bases at J, with 10 bases in the middle. CDR1 and CDR2 from the germline V gene are PRHDT and FYEKMQ (reference sequence). The CDR3: CASSLRQQTYEQYV. The CDR3, as DNA: TGTGCCAGCAGCTTAAGACAGCAAACCTACGAGCAGTACGTC.

This clonotype occurred once. V and J are TRBV20-1 and TRBJ1-5, with 8 nucleotides matching TRBD1. Germline-derived CDR1 and CDR2 are DFQATT and SNEGSKA (reference sequence). There are 13 residues in the CDR3. V trimming: 5 bases; J trimming: 4 bases; junction bases outside the gene matches: 4. The CDR3 is CSAGHRGNQPQHF. Here the CDR3 DNA reads TGCAGTGCTGGACACAGGGGGAATCAGCCCCAGCATTTT.